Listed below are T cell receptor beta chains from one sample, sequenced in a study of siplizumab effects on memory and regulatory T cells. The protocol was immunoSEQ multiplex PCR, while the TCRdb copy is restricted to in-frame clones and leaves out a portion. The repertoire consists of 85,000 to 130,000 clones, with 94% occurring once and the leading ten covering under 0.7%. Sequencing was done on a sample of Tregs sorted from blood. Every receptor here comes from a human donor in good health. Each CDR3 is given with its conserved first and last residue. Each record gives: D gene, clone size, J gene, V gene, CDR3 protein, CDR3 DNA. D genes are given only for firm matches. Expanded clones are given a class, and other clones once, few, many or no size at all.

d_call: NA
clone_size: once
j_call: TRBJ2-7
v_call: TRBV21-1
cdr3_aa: CASSKASWPEGDEQYF
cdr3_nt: TGTGCCAGCAGCAAAGCATCTTGGCCTGAGGGTGACGAGCAGTACTTC

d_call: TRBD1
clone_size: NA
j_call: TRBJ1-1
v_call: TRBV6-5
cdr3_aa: CASSPTGQSLRGAFF
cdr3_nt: TGTGCCAGCAGTCCTACGGGACAGTCCCTGAGGGGAGCTTTCTTT

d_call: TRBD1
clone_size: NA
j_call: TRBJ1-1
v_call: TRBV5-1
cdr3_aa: CASRDRGIMNTEAFF
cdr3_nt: TGCGCCAGCCGGGACAGGGGAATTATGAACACTGAAGCTTTCTTT

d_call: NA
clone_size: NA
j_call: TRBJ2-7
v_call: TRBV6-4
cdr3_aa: CASSDSGGRDYSYEQYF
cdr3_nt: TGTGCCAGCAGTGACTCGGGAGGCCGAGACTACTCCTACGAGCAGTACTTC

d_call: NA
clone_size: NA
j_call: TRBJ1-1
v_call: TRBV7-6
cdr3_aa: CASSLGTEAFF
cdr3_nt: TGTGCCAGCAGCCTTGGCACTGAAGCTTTCTTT

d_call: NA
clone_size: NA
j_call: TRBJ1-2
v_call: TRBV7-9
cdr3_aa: CASSLTLRTEYGYTF
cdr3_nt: TGTGCCAGCAGCTTAACTCTAAGGACAGAGTATGGCTACACCTTC

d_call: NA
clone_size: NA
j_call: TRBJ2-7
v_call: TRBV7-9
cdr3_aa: CASSNTYEQYF
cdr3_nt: TGTGCCAGCAGCAATACCTACGAGCAGTACTTC

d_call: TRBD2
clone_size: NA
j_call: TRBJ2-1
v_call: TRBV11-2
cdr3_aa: CASSLAGTRFNEQFF
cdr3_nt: TGTGCCAGCAGCTTAGCCGGGACTAGATTCAATGAGCAGTTCTTC

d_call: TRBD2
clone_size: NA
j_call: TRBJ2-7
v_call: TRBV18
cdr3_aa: CASSLKGISGGNPPREQYF
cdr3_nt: TGTGCCAGCTCACTGAAGGGGATTAGCGGGGGTAACCCCCCAAGGGAGCAGTACTTC

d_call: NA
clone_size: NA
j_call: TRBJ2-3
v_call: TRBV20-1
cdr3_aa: CSASWEDTQYF
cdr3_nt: TGCAGTGCTAGTTGGGAGGATACGCAGTATTTT

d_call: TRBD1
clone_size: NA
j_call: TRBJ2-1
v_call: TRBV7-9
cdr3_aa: CASSNRGSSYNEQFF
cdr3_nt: TGTGCCAGCAGCAACAGGGGAAGCTCCTACAATGAGCAGTTCTTC

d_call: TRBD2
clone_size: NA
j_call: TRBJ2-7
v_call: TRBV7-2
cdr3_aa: CASSRRGLAEAPGGDEQYF
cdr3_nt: TGTGCCAGCAGCAGAAGGGGACTAGCGGAAGCTCCGGGGGGTGACGAGCAGTACTTC

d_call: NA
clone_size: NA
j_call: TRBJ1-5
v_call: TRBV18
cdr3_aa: CASSPFSGLGSNQPQHF
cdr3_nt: TGTGCCAGCTCACCATTCTCCGGGTTGGGTAGCAATCAGCCCCAGCATTTT

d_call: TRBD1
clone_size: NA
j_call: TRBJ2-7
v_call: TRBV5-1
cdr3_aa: CASRPDRVGVRTYEQYF
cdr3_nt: TGCGCCAGCAGACCGGACAGGGTGGGCGTTCGGACCTACGAGCAGTACTTC

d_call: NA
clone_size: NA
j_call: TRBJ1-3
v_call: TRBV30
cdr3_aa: CAWSVMSGPRTGNTIYF
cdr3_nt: TGTGCCTGGAGTGTTATGTCGGGCCCCAGGACTGGAAACACCATATATTTT

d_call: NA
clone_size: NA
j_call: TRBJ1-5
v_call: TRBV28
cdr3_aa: CASSLYFGTNSNQPQHF
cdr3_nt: TGTGCCAGCAGTTTATATTTCGGGACAAATAGCAATCAGCCCCAGCATTTT

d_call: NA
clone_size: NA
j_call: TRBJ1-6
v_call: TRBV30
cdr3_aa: CAWSRGRDSPLHF
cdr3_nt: TGTGCCTGGAGTAGAGGGAGGGATTCACCCCTCCACTTT

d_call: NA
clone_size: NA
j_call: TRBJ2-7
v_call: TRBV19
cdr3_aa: CAVEGRTPYEQYF
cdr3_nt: TGTGCCGTGGAGGGCAGGACCCCCTACGAGCAGTACTTC

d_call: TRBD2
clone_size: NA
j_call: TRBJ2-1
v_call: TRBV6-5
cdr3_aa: CASSYASGGRYEQFF
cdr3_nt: TGTGCCAGCAGTTACGCGTCGGGAGGGCGTTATGAGCAGTTCTTC

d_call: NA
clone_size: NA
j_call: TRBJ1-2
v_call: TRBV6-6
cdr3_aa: CAISLGDYGYTF
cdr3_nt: TGTGCCATCTCACTCGGGGACTATGGCTACACCTTC

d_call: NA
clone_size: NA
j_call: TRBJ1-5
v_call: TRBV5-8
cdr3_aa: CASSLDIGPYQPQHF
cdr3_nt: TGTGCCAGCAGCTTGGATATCGGGCCATATCAGCCCCAGCATTTT

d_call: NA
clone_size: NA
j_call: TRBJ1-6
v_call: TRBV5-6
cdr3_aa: CASSLATGLRNSPLHF
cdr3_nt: TGTGCCAGCAGCTTGGCAACGGGACTTCGTAATTCACCCCTCCACTTT

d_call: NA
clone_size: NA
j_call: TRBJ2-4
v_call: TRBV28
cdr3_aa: CASSLISPNFQYF
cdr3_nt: TGTGCCAGCAGTTTAATTAGCCCTAACTTTCAGTACTTC

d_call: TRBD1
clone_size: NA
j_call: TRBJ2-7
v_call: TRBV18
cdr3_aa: CASSPRQGTYEQYF
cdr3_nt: TGTGCCAGCTCACCCCGACAGGGAACCTACGAGCAGTACTTC

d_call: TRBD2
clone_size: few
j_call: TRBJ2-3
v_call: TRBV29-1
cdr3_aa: CSVPTSGMADTQYF
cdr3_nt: TGCAGCGTCCCGACTAGCGGGATGGCAGATACGCAGTATTTT

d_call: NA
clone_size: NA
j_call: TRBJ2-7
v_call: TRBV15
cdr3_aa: CATSSLNARGDEQYF
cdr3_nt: TGTGCCACCAGCAGTCTCAACGCCAGGGGGGACGAGCAGTACTTC

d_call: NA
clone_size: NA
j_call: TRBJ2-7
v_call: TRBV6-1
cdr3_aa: CASSTGISYEQYF
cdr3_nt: TGTGCCAGCAGTACAGGGATTTCCTACGAGCAGTACTTC

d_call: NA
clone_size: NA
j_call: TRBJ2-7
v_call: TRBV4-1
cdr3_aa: CASSQDRSGAMRGPEQYF
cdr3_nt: TGCGCCAGCAGCCAAGATCGTTCCGGCGCAATGAGGGGACCCGAGCAGTACTTC

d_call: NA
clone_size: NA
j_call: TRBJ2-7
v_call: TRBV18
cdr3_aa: CASSPFVYEQYF
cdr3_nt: TGTGCCAGCTCCCCTTTCGTCTACGAGCAGTACTTC

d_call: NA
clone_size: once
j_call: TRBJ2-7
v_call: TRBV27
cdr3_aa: CASRSWTADEQYF
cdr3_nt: TGTGCCAGCCGTTCTTGGACAGCCGACGAGCAGTACTTC

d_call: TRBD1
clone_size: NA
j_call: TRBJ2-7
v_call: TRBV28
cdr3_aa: CASSQLQGTYEQYF
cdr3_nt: TGTGCCAGCAGTCAATTACAGGGGACCTACGAGCAGTACTTC

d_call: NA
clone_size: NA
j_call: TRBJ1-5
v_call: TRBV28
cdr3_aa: CASSLNRNQPQHF
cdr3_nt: TGTGCCAGCAGTTTAAACAGAAATCAGCCCCAGCATTTT

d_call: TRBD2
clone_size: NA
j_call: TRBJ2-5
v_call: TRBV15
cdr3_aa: CATSRELAGVGETQYF
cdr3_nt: TGTGCCACCAGCAGAGAATTGGCGGGAGTCGGAGAGACCCAGTACTTC

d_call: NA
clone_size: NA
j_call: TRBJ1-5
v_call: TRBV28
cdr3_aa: CASSLWGPQHF
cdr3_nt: TGTGCCAGCAGTTTATGGGGGCCCCAGCATTTT

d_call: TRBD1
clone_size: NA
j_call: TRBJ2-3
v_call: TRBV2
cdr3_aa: CASPQGNTDTQYF
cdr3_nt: TGTGCCAGTCCACAGGGGAACACAGATACGCAGTATTTT

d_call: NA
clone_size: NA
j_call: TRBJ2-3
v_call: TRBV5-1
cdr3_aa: CASSLGVTTDTQYF
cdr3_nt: TGCGCCAGCAGCTTGGGTGTGACCACAGATACGCAGTATTTT

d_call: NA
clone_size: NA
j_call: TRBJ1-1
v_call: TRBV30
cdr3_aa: CARGPVTEAFF
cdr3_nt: TGTGCCCGGGGACCGGTCACTGAAGCTTTCTTT

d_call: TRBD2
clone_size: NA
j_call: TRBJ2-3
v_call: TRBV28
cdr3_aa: CASSLAGGPILTDTQYF
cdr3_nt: TGTGCCAGCAGTCTAGCGGGAGGGCCGATTCTCACAGATACGCAGTATTTT

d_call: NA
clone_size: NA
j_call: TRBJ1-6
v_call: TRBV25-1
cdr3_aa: CASSESTGGNAPLHF
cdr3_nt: TGTGCCAGCAGTGAATCAACCGGCGGAAACGCACCCCTCCACTTT

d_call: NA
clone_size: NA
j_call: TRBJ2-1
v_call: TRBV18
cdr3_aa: CASSPLAISYNEQFF
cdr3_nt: TGTGCCAGCTCACCACTAGCGATCTCCTACAATGAGCAGTTCTTC

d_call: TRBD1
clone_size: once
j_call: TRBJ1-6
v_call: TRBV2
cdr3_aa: CAATRGISPLHF
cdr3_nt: TGTGCCGCCACCAGGGGGATCTCACCCCTCCACTTT

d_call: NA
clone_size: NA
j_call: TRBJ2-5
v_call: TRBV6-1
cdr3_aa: CASSEMIWSSETQYF
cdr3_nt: TGTGCCAGCAGTGAAATGATATGGTCCTCGGAGACCCAGTACTTC

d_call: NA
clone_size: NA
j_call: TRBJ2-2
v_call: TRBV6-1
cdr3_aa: CASSFTALGELFF
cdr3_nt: TGTGCCAGCAGTTTCACTGCACTCGGGGAGCTGTTTTTT

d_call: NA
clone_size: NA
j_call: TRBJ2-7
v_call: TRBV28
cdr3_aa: CASSLSAGRPYEQYF
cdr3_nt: TGTGCCAGCAGTTTGTCGGCAGGCCGACCCTACGAGCAGTACTTC

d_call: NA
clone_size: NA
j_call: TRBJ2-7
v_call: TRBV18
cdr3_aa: CASSPPSSYEQYF
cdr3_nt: TGTGCCAGCTCACCACCTTCGTCCTACGAGCAGTACTTC

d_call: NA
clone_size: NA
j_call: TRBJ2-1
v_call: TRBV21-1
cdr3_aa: CASSDRQGGLSGQYNEQFF
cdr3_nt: TGTGCCAGCAGCGATAGACAGGGAGGGTTGAGCGGTCAATACAATGAGCAGTTCTTC

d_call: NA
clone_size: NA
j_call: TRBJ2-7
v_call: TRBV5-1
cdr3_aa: CASSLGQPGSYEQYF
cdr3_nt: TGCGCCAGCAGCTTGGGGCAGCCGGGCTCCTACGAGCAGTACTTC

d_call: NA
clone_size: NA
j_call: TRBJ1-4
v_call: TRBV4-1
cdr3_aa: CASSSSGWSTNEKLFF
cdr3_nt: TGCGCCAGCAGCTCAAGCGGGTGGTCAACTAATGAAAAACTGTTTTTT

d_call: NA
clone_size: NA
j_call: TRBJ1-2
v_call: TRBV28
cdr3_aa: CASRGHRNYGYTF
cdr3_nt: TGTGCCAGCCGGGGACACCGAAACTATGGCTACACCTTC

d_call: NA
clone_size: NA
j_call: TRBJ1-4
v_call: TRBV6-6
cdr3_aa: CASKGQGWEKLFF
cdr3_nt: TGTGCCTCAAAGGGTCAGGGTTGGGAAAAACTGTTTTTT

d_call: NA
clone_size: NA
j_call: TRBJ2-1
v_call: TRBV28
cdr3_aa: CASGGYNEQFF
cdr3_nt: TGTGCCAGCGGGGGCTACAATGAGCAGTTCTTC

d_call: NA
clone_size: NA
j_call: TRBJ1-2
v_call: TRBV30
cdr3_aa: CASSTGGRWGGYTF
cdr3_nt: TGTGCCTCCAGTACGGGTGGGCGCTGGGGCGGCTACACCTTC

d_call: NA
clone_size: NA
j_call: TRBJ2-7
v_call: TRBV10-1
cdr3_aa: CASSRDPTLEQYF
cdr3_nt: TGCGCCAGCAGCAGAGACCCGACTCTCGAGCAGTACTTC

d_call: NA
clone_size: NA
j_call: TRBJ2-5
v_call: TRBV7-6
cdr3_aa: CASSSREGASILAQYF
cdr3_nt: NA

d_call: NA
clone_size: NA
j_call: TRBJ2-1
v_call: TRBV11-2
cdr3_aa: CASSFGSYNEQFF
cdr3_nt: TGTGCCAGCAGCTTTGGGTCCTACAATGAGCAGTTCTTC

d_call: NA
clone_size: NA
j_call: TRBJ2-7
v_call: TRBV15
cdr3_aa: CATSRIGGSYEQYF
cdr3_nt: TGTGCCACCAGCAGGATTGGCGGGTCTTACGAGCAGTACTTC

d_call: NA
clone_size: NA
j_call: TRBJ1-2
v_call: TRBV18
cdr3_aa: CASSPEAQRSYGYTF
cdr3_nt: TGTGCCAGCTCACCAGAGGCTCAGAGGAGCTATGGCTACACCTTC

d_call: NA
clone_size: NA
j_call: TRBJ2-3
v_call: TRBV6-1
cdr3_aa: CASSGPRGAISTDTQYF
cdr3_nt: TGTGCCAGCAGTGGGCCCAGAGGCGCGATAAGCACAGATACGCAGTATTTT

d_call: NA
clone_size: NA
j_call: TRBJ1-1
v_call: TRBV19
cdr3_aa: CASSVRTEAFF
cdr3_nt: TGTGCCAGTAGTGTGCGGACTGAAGCTTTCTTT

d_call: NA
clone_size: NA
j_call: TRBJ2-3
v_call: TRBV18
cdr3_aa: CASSPQGTDTQYF
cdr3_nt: TGTGCCAGCTCACCACAAGGCACAGATACGCAGTATTTT